This T cell receptor (beta chain) comes out of a study of T cell repertoires in cytomegalovirus infection. Of note for this clonotype: Its specificity is unknown. At one end the junction does not follow the germline gene, possibly because of a read error.

CDR1 and CDR2 from the germline V gene are SGHRS and YFSETQ. This CDR3 contains 16 residues. TCRdb re-called the reads with MiXCR, one entry per CDR3 protein. Of roughly 500,000 distinct CDR3 sequences in the sample, roughly a third are singletons; the top ten hold 17%. This clonotype was obtained from a human donor in good health (CMV status not recorded). Some clones in this sample may be carry-over from other donors' samples. Specimen: cultured PBMCs, collected from culture after CMV antigen stimulation. The chain carries TRBV5-1 and TRBJ2-2, with 9 bases lining up with TRBD2. CDR3 DNA sequence: TGCGCCAGCAGCCTCGGGGTAGCGGGAGTCACCGGGAAGCTGTTTTTT. Encoded protein: CASSLGVAGVTGKLFF.